The present TCR beta chain was sequenced within a study of shared clonotypes between healthy human individuals. In the study overall: The study used three CD4 naive, three CD4 memory, two CD8 naive and one CD8 memory plate per donor.

Study outcomes and limitations: It was the non-shared clonotypes that had lower generation probabilities than clonotypes shared by all four donors.

Per the germline V gene, CDR1 is MNHEY and CDR2 is SVGAGI. Trimming cost V 2 bases and J 5 bases; bases outside gene matches: 5. This CDR3 is built from 14 residues. Worth noting for this clone: Its antigen remains unidentified.

Sorted-subset replicate PCRs used 200 ng DNA, some 31,000 T cell genomes. Assay used: immunoSEQ multiplex PCR; TCRdb lists only in-frame clones, some missing. The repertoire holds about 110,000 clones, with around 68% as singletons. This TCR derives from a young woman in good health. This chain connects TRBV6-5 to TRBJ2-5; 7 bases line up with TRBD2. The material sequenced was memory CD8+ T cells sorted from blood. Regarding subset: CD45RO+ cells pooled with CCR7-negative TemRA cells. Here the CDR3 reads CASSYPGGGETQYF. CDR3 DNA sequence: TGTGCCAGCAGTTACCCGGGGGGAGGGGAGACCCAGTACTTC.